Listed here are 28 T cell receptor beta chains from one sample, sequenced in a study of response to subunit inactivated influenza vaccine. Each CDR3 protein gets one entry after TCRdb re-called the RT-PCR reads with MiXCR. The data show around 200,000 distinct CDR3 sequences, about an eighth seen once. Source: CD8+ T cells sorted from PBMCs, taken less than 6 days after vaccination. The receptor set was obtained from a man aged 50-59 years who received an inactivated influenza vaccine.

This clonotype showed up just a few times. The chain carries TRBV4-3 and TRBJ2-1, with 9 nucleotides matching TRBD2. Trimming took 0 bases from V and 8 from J; bases not matched to a gene: 5. The CDR3 spans 15 residues. Germline V gene sequence: CDR1 LGHNA, CDR2 YSLEER. For the CDR3, the DNA is TGCGCCAGCAGCCAAGATGGCGGGGGGGCCTATGAGCAGTTCTTC. It encodes CASSQDGGGAYEQFF.

CDR3 in DNA: TGTGCCAGCAGTTTTGGACAGCCGAGCTCCTACGAGCAGTACTTC. The encoded protein is CASSFGQPSSYEQYF. The V call is TRBV27, the J call TRBJ2-7; a weak D match, TRBD1 (6 bases). The CDR3 is 15 residues long. Per germline, CDR1 MNHEY and CDR2 SMNVEV (reference sequence). The ends were cut back, 3 bases at V and 0 bases at J, with 12 bases in the middle.

The table lists this clonotype with a few counts. V and J are TRBV11-2 and TRBJ2-7; D possibly uses TRBD1 or TRBD2 (6 bases each). From germline, CDR1 is SGHAT and CDR2 FQNNGV. CDR3 length: 15 residues. The V end lost 5 bases, the J end lost 4 bases, and 18 bases lay between the germline ends. The CDR3, as DNA: TGTGCCAGCAGCCTGGCCCTAGGGGGGAATTACGAGCAGTACTTC. Protein sequence: CASSLALGGNYEQYF. Full variable domain (rest looked up from reference TRBV11-2 and TRBJ2-7): EAGVAQSPRYKIIEKRQSVAFWCNPISGHATLYWYQQILGQGPKLLIQFQNNGVVDDSQLPKDRFSAERLKGVDSTLKIQPAKLEDSAVYLCASSLALGGNYEQYFGPGTRLTVT.

J is TRBJ2-1 and V is TRBV6-2 or TRBV6-3; 10 positions match TRBD2. The V segment lost 0 bases and the J segment 6 bases; nucleotides outside the gene matches: 8. The CDR3 length is 17 residues. Germline loops: CDR1 MNHEY, CDR2 SVGEGT. The CDR3 here is CASSYSRSSGSFNEQFF. In DNA form, the CDR3 reads TGTGCCAGCAGTTACTCGCGTTCTAGCGGGAGCTTCAATGAGCAGTTCTTC.

This clonotype was detected a few times. This chain connects TRBV27 to TRBJ1-6; D call uncertain. The CDR3 consists of 16 residues. V dropped 7 bases and J dropped 0 bases, with 13 bases sitting between them. CDR1 MNHEY and CDR2 SMNVEV come from the germline V gene (reference sequence). The CDR3 DNA sequence: TGTGCCAGCACGTTGGCGGGCAGCTCCTATAATTCACCCCTCCACTTT. Protein product: CASTLAGSSYNSPLHF.

This clonotype was seen a handful of times. V and J are TRBV4-1 and TRBJ1-5; no definite D call. The CDR3 totals 14 residues. Deletions cut 1 base from V and 7 bases from J, with 11 bases between. Germline loops: CDR1 MGHRA, CDR2 YSYEKL. Written as DNA, the CDR3 is TGCGCCAGCAGCCAAGTGTCAGGAGGACAGCCCCAGCATTTT. Translated, it gives CASSQVSGGQPQHF.

This clonotype has a handful of counts. V gene TRBV5-5 combines with J gene TRBJ1-1; a weak D match, TRBD1 (6 bases). Germline V gives CDR1 SGHKS, CDR2 YYEKEE (reference sequence). Between the trimmed V and J ends, which lost 4 bases and 1 base, there was a span of 8 bases. CDR3 size: 13 residues. CDR3: CASSPQGNTEAFF. For the CDR3, the DNA is TGTGCCAGCAGCCCACAGGGGAACACTGAAGCTTTCTTT.

In its sample, this clonotype was seen a few times. V and J are TRBV5-1 and TRBJ1-2; 10 bases are shared with TRBD1. V lost 4 bases, J lost 4 bases, and 10 bases stayed unmatched. Germline assignment: CDR1 SGHRS and CDR2 YFSETQ. The CDR3 loop spans 16 amino acids. Written as DNA, the CDR3 is TGCGCCAGCAGCCCGTCGGGGACAGGGGCGCCCTATGGCTACACCTTC. Protein product: CASSPSGTGAPYGYTF.

This clonotype was seen just once. The gene calls are TRBV30 and TRBJ2-2; 8 positions agree with TRBD1. The germline V gene encodes CDR1 GTSNPN and CDR2 SVGIG (reference sequence). V dropped 5 bases and J dropped 7; count of bases not matched to a gene: 6. The CDR3 totals 13 residues. DNA for the CDR3: TGTGCCTGGTCGGACAGGGTCCACGGGGAGCTGTTTTTT. This codes for CAWSDRVHGELFF.

This clonotype has a single count. The CDR3 DNA is TGTGCCAGCAGTGCCGGGACACTGAACTACGAGCAGTACTTC. It specifies CASSAGTLNYEQYF. The chain is built from TRBV7-8 and TRBJ2-7; a weak D match, TRBD1 (6 bases). Looked up from germline, CDR1 is SGHVS and CDR2 is FQNEAQ. The CDR3 runs to 14 residues. Trimming shortened V by 6 bases and J by 3 bases, and 15 bases separated the two germline ends.

This clonotype was recorded a few times. The J gene is TRBJ2-5, the V gene TRBV4-2; TRBD2 aligns across 8 bases. The germline gives CDR1 LGHNA, CDR2 YNFKEQ. V dropped 0 bases and J dropped 7; count of bases not matched to a gene: 16. CDR3 length: 18 residues. The CDR3 reads CASSQERGRGLGLGTQYF. CDR3 DNA sequence: TGTGCCAGCAGCCAAGAGAGGGGTAGGGGACTAGGGCTTGGGACCCAGTACTTC.

This clonotype was observed many times. The rearrangement joins TRBV27 to TRBJ2-7; 9 bases map to TRBD1. Trimming removed 5 bases from V and 2 bases from J; junction bases left unmatched: 10. Per germline, CDR1 MNHEY and CDR2 SMNVEV (reference sequence). This CDR3 comprises 16 residues. DNA of the CDR3: TGTGCCAGCAGTCCACTCCGACAGGGGGGAACCTACGAGCAGTACTTC. The encoded protein is CASSPLRQGGTYEQYF.

This clonotype has more than one count but fewer than ten. V is TRBV6-1 and J is TRBJ1-6, with D possibly being TRBD1 (6 bases). V shed 5 bases and J shed 5 bases, with 16 bases lying between them. CDR3 length: 16 amino acids. The germline V gene encodes CDR1 MNHNS and CDR2 SASEGT. CDR3 bases: TGTGCCAGCAGTCTCTACGCTAGACAGGATAATTCACCCCTCCACTTT. It codes for CASSLYARQDNSPLHF.

This clonotype occurred a few times. The chain combines TRBV6-1 with TRBJ1-6; TRBD1 matches 10 bases. V shed 7 bases and J 7 bases; nucleotides not matched to a gene: 7. The germline V gene has CDR1 MNHNS and CDR2 SASEGT. The CDR3 is 15 amino acids. This CDR3 reads CASNLDRGMNSPLHF. For the CDR3, the DNA is TGTGCCAGCAATCTGGACAGGGGGATGAATTCACCCCTCCACTTT.

The V gene is TRBV4-3, the J gene TRBJ2-1, with a tentative D call TRBD2 (6 bases). Per germline, CDR1 LGHNA and CDR2 YSLEER. V lost 0 bases and J 1 base, leaving 13 bases between the germline ends. The CDR3 covers 17 residues. The CDR3 reads CASSQDWSGRSYNEQFF. DNA for the CDR3: TGCGCCAGCAGCCAAGATTGGTCAGGGAGGTCCTACAATGAGCAGTTCTTC.

This clonotype has a handful of counts. The chain joins TRBV28 to TRBJ1-6, with D maybe TRBD1 (5 bases). V lost 5 bases and J lost 0, with 11 bases in between. The CDR3 extends over 16 amino acids. Germline CDR1 MDHEN, CDR2 SYDVKM. The CDR3 DNA reads TGTGCCAGCAGTCCCGCAGGGAGCTCCTATAATTCACCCCTCCACTTT. Translation: CASSPAGSSYNSPLHF.

In its sample, this clonotype was seen a few times. The chain couples TRBV4-1 to TRBJ2-1; possible D gene TRBD2, 7 bases. The V end lost 2 bases, the J end lost 9 bases, and 23 bases lay between the germline ends. Germline-derived CDR1 and CDR2 are MGHRA and YSYEKL. There are 17 residues in the CDR3. The CDR3 DNA reads as TGCGCCAGCAGCCAACGGGGGGCAGGCCAATCTCACGGTGAGCAGTTCTTC. As protein: CASSQRGAGQSHGEQFF.

This clonotype was picked up a small number of times. V gene TRBV7-6 combines with J gene TRBJ2-7; no clear D. Trimming removed 5 bases from V and 4 bases from J, with 12 bases in between. This CDR3 has 13 amino acids. Germline CDR1 and CDR2: SGHVS and FNYEAQ. For the CDR3, the DNA is TGTGCCAGCAGCCCCTCCCTCGGATACGAGCAGTACTTC. Translating gives CASSPSLGYEQYF.

The rearrangement uses TRBV11-2 and TRBJ1-4; TRBD1 is a possible D gene (5 bases). V lost 4 bases, J lost 0 bases, and 9 bases lay in between. Looked up from germline, CDR1 is SGHAT and CDR2 is FQNNGV. There are 15 residues in the CDR3. The CDR3 DNA sequence: TGTGCCAGCAGCTCGACAGACGCAACTAATGAAAAACTGTTTTTT. This translates into CASSSTDATNEKLFF.

This clonotype was seen a handful of times. This chain joins TRBV6-5 and TRBJ1-5; TRBD1 might be the D (6 bases). The V and J ends lost 0 bases and 0 bases respectively, with 15 bases between them. This CDR3 has 18 residues. Germline CDR1 and CDR2: MNHEY and SVGAGI. CDR3 nucleotide sequence: TGTGCCAGCAGTTACTCGACAGGCTACTCTTATAGCAATCAGCCCCAGCATTTT. Translation gives CASSYSTGYSYSNQPQHF.

The chain employs TRBV20-1 and TRBJ1-1, with TRBD1 as a possible D gene (6 bases). V lost 4 bases and J 0 bases, leaving 15 bases between the germline ends. CDR3 size: 15 residues. The germline gives CDR1 DFQATT, CDR2 SNEGSKA (reference sequence). CDR3 residues: CSAILGWGLNTEAFF. The DNA for the CDR3 is TGCAGTGCTATCTTAGGTTGGGGGCTGAACACTGAAGCTTTCTTT.

The rearrangement links TRBV30 to TRBJ2-3, with 8 bases lining up with TRBD2. The CDR3 totals 16 residues. V was pared by 1 base and J by 7 bases, with 13 bases of the junction left unmatched. Germline V gives CDR1 GTSNPN, CDR2 SVGIG (reference sequence). The CDR3 nucleotides are TGTGCCTGGAGTGACTGGCGGGGGGACCTAATTTATACGCAGTATTTT. This sequence encodes CAWSDWRGDLIYTQYF.

The chain is built from TRBV5-1 and TRBJ2-7; 8 positions match TRBD1. Trimming cost V 4 bases and J 3 bases; bases outside gene matches: 6. The CDR3 spans 14 residues. Germline loops: CDR1 SGHRS, CDR2 YFSETQ. As DNA, the CDR3 is TGCGCCAGCAGCAGGACAGGGATAAACTACGAGCAGTACTTC. Amino acids: CASSRTGINYEQYF.

This clonotype was detected a few times. The chain joins TRBV28 to TRBJ1-6; TRBD1 aligns across 9 bases. This CDR3 comprises 15 residues. Germline V gives CDR1 MDHEN, CDR2 SYDVKM. V shed 3 bases, J shed 7 bases, and the junction held 4 bases outside the gene matches. The CDR3 DNA reads as TGTGCCAGCAGTTTGGGACAGGGTTGGAATTCACCCCTCCACTTT. Translated, it gives CASSLGQGWNSPLHF.

The chain uses TRBV20-1 and TRBJ2-5; TRBD2 matches at 9 bases. CDR3 size: 15 residues. Germline assignment: CDR1 DFQATT and CDR2 SNEGSKA (reference sequence). J gave up 0 bases and V 4 bases, and 6 bases lay outside the gene matches. Here the CDR3 reads CSATPAGGYQETQYF. The DNA of the CDR3 is TGCAGTGCTACCCCGGCGGGGGGGTACCAAGAGACCCAGTACTTC.

This chain connects TRBV27 to TRBJ2-7; 7 nucleotides align to TRBD1. The CDR3 totals 17 residues. CDR1 MNHEY and CDR2 SMNVEV come from the germline V gene (reference sequence). J gave up 2 bases and V 4 bases, and 14 bases lay outside the gene matches. Here the CDR3 reads CASSSLLGQRAPYEQYF. The CDR3, as DNA: TGTGCCAGCAGTTCCCTCCTGGGACAGAGAGCTCCCTACGAGCAGTACTTC.

This clonotype appeared a few times. The chain joins TRBV6-2 or TRBV6-3 to TRBJ2-1; no clear D. Per the germline V gene, CDR1 is MNHEY and CDR2 is SVGEGT. The germline V and J ends were trimmed by 3 bases and 8 bases, with 5 bases remaining between them. CDR3 size: 11 residues. CDR3 in DNA: TGTGCCAGCAGTTATCTCGATGAGCAGTTCTTC. As protein: CASSYLDEQFF.

The V call is TRBV2, the J call TRBJ2-3; D may be TRBD2 (5 bases). Germline CDR1 SNHLY, CDR2 FYNNEI. The CDR3 runs 15 residues. V dropped 0 bases and J dropped 2 bases, with 9 bases sitting between them. CDR3 sequence: CASSEARADTDTQYF. CDR3 sequence (DNA): TGTGCCAGCAGTGAAGCGCGAGCGGACACAGATACGCAGTATTTT.